This T cell receptor beta chain was retrieved from a study of CD8 T cells in ankylosing spondylitis. TCRdb processed the 5' RACE reads anew with MiXCR; each CDR3 protein has one entry. Here the sample spans a few hundred thousand distinct CDR3 sequences, roughly 13% being singletons. Trimming left V 1 base short and J 0 bases short, with 9 bases between. The CDR3 is 15 residues long. CDR1 and CDR2 from the germline V gene are SEHNR and FQNEAQ (reference sequence). This clonotype was observed a handful of times. Antigen specificity is unknown. Points from the study as a whole: One TCR beta motif, made up of 7 or 8 highly homologous variants, appeared characteristic of ankylosing spondylitis blood. From matched ankylosing spondylitis synovial fluid, disease-linked clones were reportedly recovered at significantly enriched levels. Earlier authors reported some of these motif variants in reactive arthritis synovial fluid and blood.

The chain is built from TRBV7-9 and TRBJ1-2; tentatively, D is TRBD1 (6 bases). This clonotype was obtained from a male donor with ankylosing spondylitis. The sequenced sample was blood, either unsorted or a sorted T cell fraction (not recorded which). The CDR3 loop reads CASSLDPGANYGYTF. As DNA, the CDR3 is TGTGCCAGCAGCTTAGATCCAGGGGCTAACTATGGCTACACCTTC.